This T cell receptor (beta chain) was retrieved from a study of blood T cell repertoires in COVID-19. Across the study: Sites across the United States, Italy and Spain contributed samples from acute and convalescent COVID-19.

The CDR3 runs 15 residues. The V end lost 3 bases, the J end lost 1 base, and 13 bases lay between the germline ends. Germline V lookup: CDR1 SGHRS, CDR2 YFSETQ. This clone was seen many times. Repertoires were generated with immunoSEQ multiplex PCR, while TCRdb's copy carries only in-frame clones and drops some. The table lists 95,000 to 150,000 clones, almost 70% of them singletons. The chain is built from TRBV5-1 and TRBJ1-2; a weak D match, TRBD1 (5 bases). This clonotype was obtained from a woman in her 70s with acute or convalescent COVID-19. Specimen: peripheral blood. The CDR3 DNA reads as TGCGCCAGCAGCTCTGGACAACTCCTTAACTATGGCTACACCTTC. This codes for CASSSGQLLNYGYTF.